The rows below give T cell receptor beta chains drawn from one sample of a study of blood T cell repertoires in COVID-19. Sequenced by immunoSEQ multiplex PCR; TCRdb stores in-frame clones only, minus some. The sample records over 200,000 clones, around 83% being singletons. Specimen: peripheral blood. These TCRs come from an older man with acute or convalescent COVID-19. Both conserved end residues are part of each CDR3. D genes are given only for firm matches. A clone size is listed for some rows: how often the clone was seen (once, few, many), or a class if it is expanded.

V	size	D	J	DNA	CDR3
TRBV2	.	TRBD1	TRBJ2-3	TGTGCCAGCAGTGAAGGGACAGGGGGTCTCACAGATACGCAGTATTTT	CASSEGTGGLTDTQYF
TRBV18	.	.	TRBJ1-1	TGTGCCAGCTCACCGAGTATACCCCAGGGAATGGACACTGAAGCTTTCTTT	CASSPSIPQGMDTEAFF
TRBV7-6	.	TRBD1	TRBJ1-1	TGTGCCAGCAGCATTAGCGAGACAGGGGGCTTTTACAGCATGAACACTGAAGCTTTCTTT	CASSISETGGFYSMNTEAFF
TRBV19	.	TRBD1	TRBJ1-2	TGTGCCAGTAGTTCCCAGGGGGCTGATGGCTACACCTTC	CASSSQGADGYTF
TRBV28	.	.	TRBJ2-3	TGTGCCAGCGGAGCGGTGCGAGATACGCAGTATTTT	CASGAVRDTQYF
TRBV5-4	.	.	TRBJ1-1	TGTGCCAGCAGCTCACAGGGTGGGAGTTTGACTGAAGCTTTCTTT	CASSSQGGSLTEAFF
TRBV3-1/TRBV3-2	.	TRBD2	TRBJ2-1	TGTGCCAGCAGTACTAGCGGGAGTGGCTATGAGCAGTTCTTC	CASSTSGSGYEQFF
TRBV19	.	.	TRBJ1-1	TGTGCCAGTAGTACCCGGGGGGGCTTAAACACTGAAGCTTTCTTT	CASSTRGGLNTEAFF
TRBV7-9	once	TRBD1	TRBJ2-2	TGTGCCAGCAGCAACCCGGACAGGGCGGCCGGGGAGCTGTTTTTT	CASSNPDRAAGELFF
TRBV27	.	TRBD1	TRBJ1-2	TGTGCCAGCAGTCTGCGACAGGGATGGTCCGGTGGTGGCTACACCTTC	CASSLRQGWSGGGYTF
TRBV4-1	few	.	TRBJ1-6	TGCGCCAGCAGCCAAGCTACCGGGATATCTAATTCACCCCTCCACTTT	CASSQATGISNSPLHF
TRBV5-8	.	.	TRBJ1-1	TGTGCCAGCAGCTTGATGGGACAGAACACTGAAGCTTTCTTT	CASSLMGQNTEAFF
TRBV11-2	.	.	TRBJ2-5	TGTGCCAGCAGACGCCCCTTAGGGGCCCAGTACTTC	CASRRPLGAQYF
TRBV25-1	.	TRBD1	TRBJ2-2	TGTGCCAGCAGGGGGACAGCGAACACCGGGGAGCTGTTTTTT	CASRGTANTGELFF
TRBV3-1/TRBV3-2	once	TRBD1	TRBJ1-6	TGTGCCAGCAGCCCTGTAGAGGGCAGGGGGTTATATAATTCACCCCTCCACTTT	CASSPVEGRGLYNSPLHF
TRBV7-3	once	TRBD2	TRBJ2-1	TGTGCCAGCAGCCTTAGCGGGAGTAGGAATGAGCAGTTCTTC	CASSLSGSRNEQFF
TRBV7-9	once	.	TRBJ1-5	TGTGCCAGCAGCCCGGGGGGTCAGCCCCAGCATTTT	CASSPGGQPQHF
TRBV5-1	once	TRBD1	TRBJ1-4	TGCGCCAGCAGCAACAGGGGGTGGACGGATGAAAAACTGTTTTTT	CASSNRGWTDEKLFF
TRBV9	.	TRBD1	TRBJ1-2	TGTGCCAGCAGCCCAGAGGGACGGGACAGGGTTTTCTATGGCTACACCTTC	CASSPEGRDRVFYGYTF
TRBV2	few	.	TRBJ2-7	TGTGCCAGCAGTGCGGACAGTTCCTACGAGCAGTACTTC	CASSADSSYEQYF
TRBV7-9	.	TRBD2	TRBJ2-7	TGTGCCAGCAGCTACGGGACTAGCGGGGGGTTCTCCTACGAGCAGTACTTC	CASSYGTSGGFSYEQYF
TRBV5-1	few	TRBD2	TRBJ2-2	TGCGCCAGCCAGATAGCGGGGTCCACCGGGGAGCTGTTTTTT	CASQIAGSTGELFF
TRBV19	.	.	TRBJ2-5	TGTGCCAGTAGCGTGACAGGCGCCCAAGAGACCCAGTACTTC	CASSVTGAQETQYF
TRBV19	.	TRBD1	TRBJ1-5	TGTGCCAGCACCAGGTCGGGACAGGGGGCGCGGATGCCCCAGCATTTT	CASTRSGQGARMPQHF
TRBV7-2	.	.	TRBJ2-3	TGTGCCAGCAGCTTAGATGTAGTGGCTAGCAAAACAGATACGCAGTATTTT	CASSLDVVASKTDTQYF
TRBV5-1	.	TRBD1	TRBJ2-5	TGCGCCAGCAGCTTGTCTCAGGGGGAAGAGACCCAGTACTTC	CASSLSQGEETQYF
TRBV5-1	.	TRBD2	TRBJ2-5	TGCGCCAGCAGCCCGGGGGAGCTAGCGGGTTGGGAGACCCAGTACTTC	CASSPGELAGWETQYF
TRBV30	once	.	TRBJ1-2	TGTGCCTGGAGTGATCCTCCGGGGAATGGCTACACCTTC	CAWSDPPGNGYTF